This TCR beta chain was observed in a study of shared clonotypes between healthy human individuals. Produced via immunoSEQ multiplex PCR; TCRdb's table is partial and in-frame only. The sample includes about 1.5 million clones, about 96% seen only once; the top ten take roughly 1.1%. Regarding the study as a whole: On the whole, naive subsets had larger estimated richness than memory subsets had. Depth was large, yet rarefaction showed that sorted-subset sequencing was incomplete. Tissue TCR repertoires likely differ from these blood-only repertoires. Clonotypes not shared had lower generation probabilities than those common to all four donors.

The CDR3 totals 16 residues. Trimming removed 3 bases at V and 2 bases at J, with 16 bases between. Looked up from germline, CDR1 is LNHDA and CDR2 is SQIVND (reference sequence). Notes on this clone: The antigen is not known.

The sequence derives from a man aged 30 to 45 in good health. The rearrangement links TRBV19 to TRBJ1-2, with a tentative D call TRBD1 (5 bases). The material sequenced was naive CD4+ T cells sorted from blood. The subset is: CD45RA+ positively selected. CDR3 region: CASSIQPGLPNYGYTF. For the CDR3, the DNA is TGTGCCAGTAGTATTCAGCCGGGACTTCCCAACTATGGCTACACCTTC.